A single sample is the source of the 18 T cell receptor beta chains below, sequenced in a study of STAT5B mutations in CD4+ large granular lymphocyte leukemia. Repertoires were generated with immunoSEQ multiplex PCR, while TCRdb's copy carries only in-frame clones and drops some. The sample has around 38,000 clones, roughly 85% seen once. Sequenced material: CD4+ T cells from blood buffy coats. The origin of the receptors is a human donor in good health.

As regards this clone: At one of its ends the junction is not consistent with the germline gene, which may arise from a read error. The chain couples TRBV7-7 to TRBJ2-5; 7 bases match TRBD2. Germline-derived CDR1 and CDR2 are SSHAT and FNYEAQ (reference sequence). This CDR3 is built from 14 residues. Written as DNA, the CDR3 is TGTGCTAGCAGCTTGGGAGGGGCGGGAGAGACCCAGTACTTC. Its protein is CASSLGGAGETQYF.

For the CDR3, the DNA is TGCGCCAGCAGCGTTGACAGGGGGCTGAACAATGAGCAGTTCTTC. This gives the protein CASSVDRGLNNEQFF. This chain uses TRBV5-1 with TRBJ2-1; 10 positions agree with TRBD1. This CDR3 has 15 amino acids. Per the germline V gene, CDR1 is SGHRS and CDR2 is YFSETQ. V lost 4 bases to trimming and J lost 5 bases; unmatched junction nucleotides: 6.

The rearrangement uses TRBV4-3 and TRBJ1-6, with no clear D. The CDR3 has 13 amino acids. Trimming pared 7 bases from V and 6 bases from J, leaving 10 bases between. The germline V gene has CDR1 LGHNA and CDR2 YSLEER. The CDR3 spells CASNQDINSPLHF. The CDR3 DNA follows: TGCGCCAGCAATCAAGATATTAATTCACCCCTCCACTTT.

The V gene is TRBV2, the J gene TRBJ1-1; unclear D gene. The CDR3 has 11 amino acids. Germline CDR1 reads SNHLY; CDR2 reads FYNNEI. Trimming removed 2 bases at V and 6 bases at J, with 4 bases between. The CDR3: CASSEYAEAFF. The CDR3 DNA follows: TGTGCCAGCAGTGAATACGCTGAAGCTTTCTTT. Drawing the rest from reference TRBV2 and TRBJ1-1, the complete variable domain is EPEVTQTPSHQVTQMGQEVILRCVPISNHLYFYWYRQILGQKVEFLVSFYNNEISEKSEIFDDQFSVERPDGSNFTLKIRSTKLEDSAMYFCASSEYAEAFFGQGTRLTVV.

The V and J genes are TRBV5-1 and TRBJ1-1; D may be TRBD1 (5 bases). The CDR3 length is 15 residues. The germline V gene encodes CDR1 SGHRS and CDR2 YFSETQ. Trimming removed 3 bases at V and 3 bases at J, with 15 bases between. In nucleotides, the CDR3 is TGCGCCAGCAGCTGGGGCGCCGTGAGGGACACTGAAGCTTTCTTT. Translation: CASSWGAVRDTEAFF.

The V and J genes are TRBV10-2 and TRBJ1-5; tentative D call: TRBD1 (6 bases). The CDR3 is made up of 15 amino acids. Trimming removed 3 bases at V and 4 bases at J, with 13 bases between. Per germline, CDR1 WSHSY and CDR2 SAAADI. CDR3 DNA: TGCGCCAGCAGTGACGACGGGACACGTAATCAGCCCCAGCATTTT. Amino acids: CASSDDGTRNQPQHF.

The gene calls are TRBV7-6 and TRBJ2-1; either TRBD1 or TRBD2 may fit D (5 bases each). Germline V gives CDR1 SGHVS, CDR2 FNYEAQ. The CDR3 loop spans 16 amino acids. Trimming cost V 3 bases and J 4 bases, with 16 bases left between them. CDR3 region: CASSLYGTPQYNEQFF. The CDR3 DNA reads TGTGCCAGCAGCTTGTACGGGACCCCTCAATACAATGAGCAGTTCTTC.

A word on this clone: Other DNA sequences in the sample encode the same CDR3. This sequence joins TRBV29-1 and TRBJ2-3; D is uncertain. The CDR3 covers 12 residues. The germline V gene encodes CDR1 SQVTM and CDR2 ANQGSEA. Trimming stripped 4 bases from V and 5 bases from J, with 10 bases between. CDR3: CSVGHSGDTQYF. DNA of the CDR3: TGCAGCGTTGGCCACTCGGGAGATACGCAGTATTTT.

The chain combines TRBV4-3 with TRBJ1-5; no clear D gene. CDR1 and CDR2 (germline): LGHNA, YSLEER. The CDR3 covers 15 residues. Deletions cut 4 bases from V and 5 bases from J, with 15 bases between. DNA of the CDR3: TGCGCCAGCAGCCCTAATGCAGGAAATGATCAGCCCCAGCATTTT. The encoded protein is CASSPNAGNDQPQHF.

CDR3 amino acids: CASRDRAEKLFF. CDR3 DNA sequence: TGTGCCAGCAGGGACCGGGCTGAAAAACTGTTTTTT. The chain recombines TRBV2 with TRBJ1-4; no clear D gene. Trimming shortened V by 6 bases and J by 7 bases, and 9 bases separated the two germline ends. Germline V gene lookup returns CDR1 SNHLY and CDR2 FYNNEI. CDR3 size: 12 residues. The full variable domain, in which reference TRBV2 and TRBJ1-4 provide the parts outside the CDR3, is EPEVTQTPSHQVTQMGQEVILRCVPISNHLYFYWYRQILGQKVEFLVSFYNNEISEKSEIFDDQFSVERPDGSNFTLKIRSTKLEDSAMYFCASRDRAEKLFFGSGTQLSVL.

This clone was found once. This chain connects TRBV18 to TRBJ2-3; a weak D match, TRBD2 (6 bases). Per germline, CDR1 KGHSH and CDR2 LQKENI. The CDR3 extends over 14 amino acids. V shed 3 bases and J shed 4 bases, with 11 bases lying between them. CDR3 DNA: TGTGCCAGCTCACCCGGGACTCGGGCAGATACGCAGTATTTT. It codes for CASSPGTRADTQYF.

The V gene is TRBV4-2, the J gene TRBJ1-2, with D unclear. Trimming shortened V by 0 bases and J by 4 bases, and 9 bases separated the two germline ends. Germline CDR1 is LGHNA and CDR2 is YNFKEQ. The CDR3 length is 14 residues. DNA for the CDR3: TGTGCCAGCAGCCAAGAGGAAGGCAGCTATGGCTACACCTTC. Its translation: CASSQEEGSYGYTF.

In its sample, this clone was seen a few times. This chain joins TRBV18 and TRBJ2-7, with D possibly matching TRBD1 (5 bases). The CDR3 spans 14 residues. Looked up from germline, CDR1 is KGHSH and CDR2 is LQKENI. With 3 bases removed from V and 2 bases from J, the gap between germline ends came to 11 bases. This chain's CDR3 is CASSPSQGTYEQYF. CDR3 nucleotide sequence: TGTGCCAGCTCACCGTCCCAGGGAACCTACGAGCAGTACTTC.

The chain combines TRBV29-1 with TRBJ1-4; TRBD1 matches 8 bases. Germline assignment: CDR1 SQVTM and CDR2 ANQGSEA. Losses at the gene ends were 7 bases for V and 0 bases for J; bases not matched to a gene: 10. CDR3 length: 16 amino acids. CDR3 loop: CSARFGQGTTNEKLFF. CDR3 nucleotides: TGCAGCGCTCGATTCGGACAGGGAACAACTAATGAAAAACTGTTTTTT. The whole variable domain, filled in from reference TRBV29-1 and TRBJ1-4, reads SAVISQKPSRDICQRGTSLTIQCQVDSQVTMMFWYRQQPGQSLTLIATANQGSEATYESGFVIDKFPISRPNLTFSTLTVSNMSPEDSSIYLCSARFGQGTTNEKLFFGSGTQLSVL.

CDR3 amino acids: CSVEFQTGTGLYNEQFF. The CDR3 DNA sequence: TGCAGCGTTGAATTCCAAACCGGGACTGGACTTTACAATGAGCAGTTCTTC. The chain is built from TRBV29-1 and TRBJ2-1, with D perhaps TRBD2 (6 bases). CDR1 is SQVTM, CDR2 ANQGSEA, per germline. This CDR3 contains 17 residues. V lost 2 bases, J lost 4 bases, and 21 bases lay in between.

This clone appeared once. The chain carries TRBV28 and TRBJ1-5; 8 bases match TRBD1. Germline V CDR1 and CDR2: MDHEN, SYDVKM. J lost 0 bases, V lost 4 bases, and 5 bases had no gene match. The CDR3 is made up of 16 amino acids. The CDR3 sequence: CASSWGQAYSNQPQHF. CDR3 DNA sequence: TGTGCCAGCAGTTGGGGACAGGCGTATAGCAATCAGCCCCAGCATTTT.

V and J are TRBV6-6 and TRBJ1-4, with unresolved D. Deletions cut 7 bases from V and 7 bases from J, with 13 bases between. The germline V gene has CDR1 MNHNY and CDR2 SVGAGI (reference sequence). This CDR3 spans 13 amino acids. CDR3 DNA sequence: TGTGCCAGCACTGGGTCGCGCGGTGAAAAACTGTTTTTT. Its translation is CASTGSRGEKLFF.

The genes are TRBV5-4 and TRBJ2-1, with D possibly matching TRBD1 (6 bases). The CDR3 runs 14 residues. Trimming left V 4 bases short and J 2 bases short, with 10 bases between. Per the germline V gene, CDR1 is SGHNT and CDR2 is YYREEE (reference sequence). CDR3 sequence reads: CASSVDSTYNEQFF. The CDR3 nucleotides are TGTGCCAGCAGCGTGGACAGTACCTACAATGAGCAGTTCTTC.